Listed here are 26 T cell receptor beta chains from one sample, sequenced in a study of identical twins. TCRdb analysed the 5' RACE reads with MiXCR anew, one entry per CDR3 protein. The table lists roughly 540,000 distinct CDR3 sequences, about 20% of them singletons. The sample was also linked to a second study, of T cells expressing NK-cell markers.

Material for sequencing was CD4+ T cells sorted from blood. The receptors were gathered from a woman aged 18-30 years in good health.

This clonotype has at least ten counts. The chain uses TRBV20-1 and TRBJ2-7; D unresolved. Looked up from germline, CDR1 is DFQATT and CDR2 is SNEGSKA (reference sequence). The V gene lost 5 bases and the J gene lost 2 bases, with 10 bases spanning the gap. The CDR3 has 12 residues. CDR3 sequence reads: CSAADQTYEQYF. CDR3 sequence (DNA): TGCAGTGCTGCAGACCAGACCTACGAGCAGTACTTC.

This chain links TRBV12-3 or TRBV12-4 with TRBJ1-1; D might be TRBD1 (5 bases). The CDR3 length is 12 residues. V shed 2 bases and J shed 11 bases, with 12 bases lying between them. The CDR3 sequence is CASSLLMGPAFF. The CDR3 DNA reads TGTGCCAGCAGTTTATTAATGGGACCCGCTTTCTTT.

The chain is built from TRBV24-1 and TRBJ2-1; TRBD2 aligns across 11 bases. V shed 1 base, J shed 7 bases, and the junction held 8 bases outside the gene matches. Germline-derived CDR1 and CDR2 are KGHDR and SFDVKD. The CDR3 length is 17 residues. CDR3 loop: CATSDFLAGGPGNEQFF. The DNA of the CDR3 is TGTGCCACCAGTGATTTCTTAGCGGGAGGGCCGGGGAATGAGCAGTTCTTC.

This chain joins TRBV27 and TRBJ2-7; 7 positions agree with TRBD1. Germline V gene lookup returns CDR1 MNHEY and CDR2 SMNVEV (reference sequence). Germline trimming cut 3 bases from V and 4 bases from J; bases unmatched to any gene: 6. The CDR3 is 14 amino acids. CDR3 nucleotide sequence: TGTGCCAGCAGTTTCGGACAGGCGGCATACGAGCAGTACTTC. Its translation: CASSFGQAAYEQYF.

The CDR3 region is CASSQAGYAGGFGNEQFF. The CDR3 region has the DNA TGCGCCAGCAGCCAAGCCGGGTATGCGGGAGGGTTCGGTAATGAGCAGTTCTTC. V usage is TRBV4-3 and J usage is TRBJ2-1; 9 bases align to TRBD2. This CDR3 is built from 18 residues. V trimming: 1 base; J trimming: 7 bases; junction bases outside the gene matches: 14. The V gene's germline CDR1 is LGHNA and CDR2 YSLEER.

This sequence joins TRBV11-2 and TRBJ2-5; possible D gene TRBD2, 5 bases. The V end lost 5 bases, the J end lost 2 bases, and 18 bases lay between the germline ends. This CDR3 spans 16 amino acids. The germline V gene encodes CDR1 SGHAT and CDR2 FQNNGV. The CDR3 region is CASSGRATILQETQYF. CDR3 coding DNA: TGTGCCAGCAGCGGGAGAGCAACAATACTTCAAGAGACCCAGTACTTC.

This clonotype was counted between two and nine times. V is TRBV4-3 and J is TRBJ1-2, with 8 bases matching TRBD1. The CDR3 is 13 residues long. Trimming removed 3 bases from V and 8 bases from J; junction bases left unmatched: 5. Germline CDR1 LGHNA, CDR2 YSLEER. The CDR3 spells CASSQNRGSGYTF. The CDR3 DNA is TGCGCCAGCAGCCAGAACAGGGGGAGCGGCTACACCTTC.

In its sample, this clonotype was seen a few times. V usage is TRBV5-1 and J usage is TRBJ2-7; D may correspond to TRBD1 or TRBD2 (5 bases each). Trimming shortened V by 7 bases and J by 1 base, and 12 bases separated the two germline ends. The CDR3 consists of 13 residues. CDR1 and CDR2 from the germline V gene are SGHRS and YFSETQ. CDR3 protein: CASGRDGSYEQYF. The CDR3 DNA reads as TGCGCCAGCGGCCGGGACGGATCCTACGAGCAGTACTTC.

DNA of the CDR3: TGCAGTGCTTTGGGGGCGCCTTTCACAGATACGCAGTATTTT. Translated: CSALGAPFTDTQYF. The chain recombines TRBV20-1 with TRBJ2-3, with D maybe TRBD1 (6 bases). CDR3 size: 14 residues. CDR1 DFQATT and CDR2 SNEGSKA come from the germline V gene (reference sequence). Trimming cost V 5 bases and J 2 bases, with 14 bases left between them.

This clonotype was seen at least ten times. The chain combines TRBV10-3 with TRBJ1-1; D remains unclear. This CDR3 region has 11 residues. Germline assignment: CDR1 ENHRY and CDR2 SYGVKD. V dropped 0 bases and J dropped 8 bases, with 4 bases sitting between them. Here the CDR3 reads CAISESTEAFF. CDR3 bases: TGTGCCATCAGTGAGTCCACAGAAGCTTTCTTT.

This clonotype showed up just a few times. The CDR3 loop reads CASSFMGEAKNIQYF. The CDR3 DNA reads TGTGCCAGCAGCTTTATGGGTGAGGCCAAAAACATTCAGTACTTC. This chain links TRBV7-9 with TRBJ2-4; D gene uncertain. This CDR3 contains 15 residues. Per the germline V gene, CDR1 is SEHNR and CDR2 is FQNEAQ (reference sequence). V was clipped by 3 bases and J by 1 base, with 10 bases between them.

The gene calls are TRBV12-3 or TRBV12-4 and TRBJ1-5; possible D gene TRBD1, 6 bases. Trimming stripped 5 bases from V and 0 bases from J, with 8 bases between. CDR3 length: 14 amino acids. The CDR3: CASSQGLSNQPQHF. The CDR3 DNA follows: TGTGCCAGCAGTCAGGGGCTTAGCAATCAGCCCCAGCATTTT.

This clonotype was detected ten times or more. V usage is TRBV29-1 and J usage is TRBJ2-5; no reliable D call. The V gene's germline CDR1 is SQVTM and CDR2 ANQGSEA. The CDR3 loop spans 12 amino acids. V was shortened by 3 bases and J by 5 bases, with 10 bases between the two germline ends. The CDR3 region has the DNA TGCAGCGTTGACGGTTCCAGGGAGACCCAGTACTTC. Its translation: CSVDGSRETQYF.

The chain links TRBV5-1 to TRBJ2-2, with 7 bases aligning to TRBD1. The CDR3 has 14 residues. The junction had 6 bases not matched to a gene; V was cut back by 4 bases and J by 6 bases. Per the germline V gene, CDR1 is SGHRS and CDR2 is YFSETQ. The CDR3 DNA reads as TGCGCCAGCAGCCCCGGGACAGCTGCCGGGGAGCTGTTTTTT. As protein: CASSPGTAAGELFF.

The chain combines TRBV12-3 or TRBV12-4 with TRBJ2-6; tentative D call: TRBD1 (6 bases). The CDR3 covers 15 residues. V lost 4 bases, J lost 2 bases, and 9 bases lay in between. The CDR3 nucleotides are TGTGCCAGCAGTTCCCGACAGGCTGGGGCCAACGTCCTGACTTTC. This codes for CASSSRQAGANVLTF.

This clonotype was counted between two and nine times. This sequence joins TRBV3-1 and TRBJ2-5; D unresolved. Germline V lookup: CDR1 LGHDT, CDR2 YNNKEL (reference sequence). This CDR3 comprises 13 residues. Deletions cut 1 base from V and 7 bases from J, with 10 bases between. The CDR3 sequence: CASSQGAGRTQYF. CDR3 nucleotide sequence: TGTGCCAGCAGCCAAGGTGCAGGCCGGACCCAGTACTTC.

The chain is built from TRBV7-9 and TRBJ2-1; 10 nucleotides align to TRBD2. From germline, CDR1 is SEHNR and CDR2 FQNEAQ (reference sequence). V was clipped by 5 bases and J by 8 bases; unmatched bases: 9. The CDR3 sequence is 15 residues long. The CDR3 loop reads CASSLASGRVHEQFF. The CDR3 bases are TGTGCCAGCAGCCTGGCTAGCGGGAGAGTCCATGAGCAGTTCTTC. Using reference TRBV7-9 and TRBJ2-1 for the parts outside the CDR3, the full variable domain is DTGVSQNPRHKITKRGQNVTFRCDPISEHNRLYWYRQTLGQGPEFLTYFQNEAQLEKSRLLSDRFSAERPKGSFSTLEIQRTEQGDSAMYLCASSLASGRVHEQFFGPGTRLTVL.

This clonotype was seen more than once but under ten times. The chain links TRBV19 to TRBJ2-3; TRBD1 aligns across 10 bases. The CDR3 length is 13 residues. The V segment lost 10 bases and the J segment 5 bases; nucleotides outside the gene matches: 6. The germline V gene encodes CDR1 LNHDA and CDR2 SQIVND (reference sequence). The CDR3 nucleotides read TGTGCCACGGGGGGACAGGGGCAAGATACGCAGTATTTT. Its translation: CATGGQGQDTQYF.

This chain joins TRBV20-1 and TRBJ2-2; possibly TRBD1 for D (5 bases). Trimming pared 6 bases from V and 3 bases from J, leaving 14 bases between. CDR3 length equals 14 residues. In germline, CDR1 is DFQATT, CDR2 SNEGSKA (reference sequence). CDR3 in DNA: TGCAGTGCCCAAACTGGGGCTTACACCGGGGAGCTGTTTTTT. It specifies CSAQTGAYTGELFF.

In DNA form, the CDR3 reads TGTGCCAGCAGAAAGGGAGGGGGCTTATTTTATAGCAATCAGCCCCAGCATTTT. This gives the protein CASRKGGGLFYSNQPQHF. This chain links TRBV7-3 with TRBJ1-5, with 7 bases matching TRBD1. The germline CDR1 and CDR2 sequences are SGHTA and FQGTGA. The CDR3 totals 18 residues. V lost 6 bases and J lost 0; bases outside the gene matches: 14.

The table lists this clonotype with a few counts. The V and J genes are TRBV6-1 and TRBJ1-1; 7 nucleotides align to TRBD1. The V gene's germline CDR1 is MNHNS and CDR2 SASEGT. The CDR3 loop spans 14 amino acids. With 6 bases clipped from V and 1 base from J, the junction kept 5 bases outside the gene matches. The CDR3 region is CASRGDRANTEAFF. The DNA for the CDR3 is TGTGCCAGCAGGGGTGACAGGGCGAACACTGAAGCTTTCTTT.

The chain links TRBV29-1 to TRBJ1-1, with D possibly matching TRBD1 (5 bases). CDR1 is SQVTM and CDR2 is ANQGSEA in the germline V gene. V was shortened by 7 bases and J by 2 bases, with 14 bases between the two germline ends. The CDR3 runs 13 residues. This CDR3 reads CSADSTLNTEAFF. CDR3 coding DNA: TGCAGCGCCGACAGCACGCTAAACACTGAAGCTTTCTTT. The whole variable domain, filled in from reference TRBV29-1 and TRBJ1-1, reads SAVISQKPSRDICQRGTSLTIQCQVDSQVTMMFWYRQQPGQSLTLIATANQGSEATYESGFVIDKFPISRPNLTFSTLTVSNMSPEDSSIYLCSADSTLNTEAFFGQGTRLTVV.

This clonotype was recorded a few times. The chain recombines TRBV5-6 with TRBJ2-5, with no clear D. Looked up from germline, CDR1 is SGHDT and CDR2 is YYEEEE. Trimming removed 4 bases at V and 4 bases at J, with 8 bases between. This CDR3 comprises 12 residues. CDR3 sequence (DNA): TGTGCCAGCAGCCCGTTTAGAGAGACCCAGTACTTC. It encodes CASSPFRETQYF.

This clonotype showed up just a few times. The chain recombines TRBV18 with TRBJ2-5, with 9 bases aligning to TRBD1. CDR1 KGHSH and CDR2 LQKENI come from the germline V gene. The trim removed 3 bases at V and 2 bases at J, leaving 1 base unmatched. This CDR3 spans 14 amino acids. The CDR3 nucleotides read TGTGCCAGCTCACCGACAGGGGGGCAAGAGACCCAGTACTTC. It specifies CASSPTGGQETQYF.

The chain recombines TRBV5-1 with TRBJ1-1; D gene unclear. CDR1 and CDR2 (germline): SGHRS, YFSETQ. Trimming left V 0 bases short and J 0 bases short, with 21 bases between. The CDR3 sequence is 19 residues long. The chain's CDR3 is CASSLVPSTVGTMNTEAFF. The CDR3 DNA reads TGCGCCAGCAGCTTGGTTCCGTCCACGGTAGGCACCATGAACACTGAAGCTTTCTTT.

The chain uses TRBV6-5 and TRBJ2-7; 10 bases are a match to TRBD2. In germline, CDR1 is MNHEY, CDR2 SVGAGI. CDR3 size: 18 residues. Trimming at V came to 0 bases and at J to 3 bases, leaving 11 bases not matched to a gene. In DNA, the CDR3 is TGTGCCAGCAGTTACTCGATGATTGGTAGCGGGGGGAACTACGAGCAGTACTTC. It translates to CASSYSMIGSGGNYEQYF.